These T cell receptor beta chains were read from a single sample in a study of a mutant IDH1 vaccine in newly diagnosed glioma. Profiled with immunoSEQ multiplex PCR; TCRdb holds only in-frame clones, not every one. The data show about 36,000 clones, roughly 81% seen once. The antigens these receptors bind are not known. Specimen: PBMCs, collected from a glioma patient whose treatment included an IDH1 peptide vaccine. The receptors originated from a man aged 50-59 years with glioma. Both conserved end residues are part of each CDR3. Each record gives: J gene, clone size, CDR3 length, V gene, CDR3 protein. Size values are once, few and many counts, or a class for expanded clones, and some rows have none.

J gene: TRBJ1-1; clone size: .; CDR3 length: 14; V gene: TRBV15; CDR3 protein: CATSRTGGYTEAFF
J gene: TRBJ1-3; clone size: .; CDR3 length: 15; V gene: TRBV27; CDR3 protein: CASSLRGGSGNTIYF
J gene: TRBJ1-5; clone size: once; CDR3 length: 13; V gene: TRBV19; CDR3 protein: CASSIDRARAQHF
J gene: TRBJ1-6; clone size: .; CDR3 length: 17; V gene: TRBV2; CDR3 protein: CASSEGVGGPDNSPLHF
J gene: TRBJ1-4; clone size: .; CDR3 length: 14; V gene: TRBV29-1; CDR3 protein: CSGRTGSTNEKLFF
J gene: TRBJ1-5; clone size: few; CDR3 length: 14; V gene: TRBV7-2; CDR3 protein: CASSLASPNQPQHF
J gene: TRBJ2-1; clone size: .; CDR3 length: 11; V gene: TRBV7-2; CDR3 protein: CASSETGEQFF
J gene: TRBJ1-2; clone size: .; CDR3 length: 14; V gene: TRBV27; CDR3 protein: CASSPTTGNYGYTF
J gene: TRBJ1-1; clone size: .; CDR3 length: 12; V gene: TRBV2; CDR3 protein: CASSEGGTEAFF
J gene: TRBJ1-1; clone size: few; CDR3 length: 13; V gene: TRBV6-5; CDR3 protein: CASSYLGNTEAFF
J gene: TRBJ1-1; clone size: .; CDR3 length: 15; V gene: TRBV6-4; CDR3 protein: CASRPGPPMNTEAFF
J gene: TRBJ2-1; clone size: .; CDR3 length: 15; V gene: TRBV29-1; CDR3 protein: CSVEKPGGRLDEQFF
J gene: TRBJ1-1; clone size: .; CDR3 length: 14; V gene: TRBV5-1; CDR3 protein: CASSSLGGNTEAFF
J gene: TRBJ1-6; clone size: .; CDR3 length: 15; V gene: TRBV4-3; CDR3 protein: CASSQGVGPVGPLHF
J gene: TRBJ1-1; clone size: .; CDR3 length: 13; V gene: TRBV18; CDR3 protein: CASSPQTDSGAFF
J gene: TRBJ1-2; clone size: .; CDR3 length: 13; V gene: TRBV19; CDR3 protein: CASSVRSSSGYTF
J gene: TRBJ2-7; clone size: once; CDR3 length: 13; V gene: TRBV18; CDR3 protein: CASFTGPGYEQYF
J gene: TRBJ1-1; clone size: .; CDR3 length: 15; V gene: TRBV7-3; CDR3 protein: CASSLGPMGNTEAFF
J gene: TRBJ2-7; clone size: .; CDR3 length: 16; V gene: TRBV5-4; CDR3 protein: CASSLSGYLLSYEQYF
J gene: TRBJ2-7; clone size: .; CDR3 length: 11; V gene: TRBV30; CDR3 protein: CAWSITGEQYF
J gene: TRBJ1-1; clone size: .; CDR3 length: 16; V gene: TRBV5-6; CDR3 protein: CASSLEGVFMNTEAFF
J gene: TRBJ1-1; clone size: few; CDR3 length: 16; V gene: TRBV5-6; CDR3 protein: CASSLGDRVGDTEAFF
J gene: TRBJ2-5; clone size: .; CDR3 length: 14; V gene: TRBV5-1; CDR3 protein: CASSLGSPQETQYF
J gene: TRBJ2-2; clone size: .; CDR3 length: 13; V gene: TRBV13; CDR3 protein: CASSFDRTGELFF
J gene: TRBJ1-2; clone size: .; CDR3 length: 12; V gene: TRBV5-1; CDR3 protein: CASRRDIHGYTF
J gene: TRBJ2-4; clone size: .; CDR3 length: 17; V gene: TRBV7-2; CDR3 protein: CASSLEKLRGGQNIQYF
J gene: TRBJ1-4; clone size: .; CDR3 length: 14; V gene: TRBV5-1; CDR3 protein: CASSSSTGGEKLFF
J gene: TRBJ2-1; clone size: .; CDR3 length: 15; V gene: TRBV25-1; CDR3 protein: CASSKAGGPYNEQFF
J gene: TRBJ1-1; clone size: .; CDR3 length: 12; V gene: TRBV2; CDR3 protein: CASTFDGTEAFF
J gene: TRBJ2-2; clone size: .; CDR3 length: 15; V gene: TRBV2; CDR3 protein: CASSEAVAGAGELFF
J gene: TRBJ1-2; clone size: .; CDR3 length: 12; V gene: TRBV7-9; CDR3 protein: CASSDRVDGYTF
J gene: TRBJ1-4; clone size: .; CDR3 length: 14; V gene: TRBV6-1; CDR3 protein: CASSVNRAKEKLFF
J gene: TRBJ2-7; clone size: .; CDR3 length: 15; V gene: TRBV4-1; CDR3 protein: CASSIGLATSYEQYF
J gene: TRBJ2-7; clone size: .; CDR3 length: 15; V gene: TRBV6-5; CDR3 protein: CASSPSGTASYEQYF
J gene: TRBJ1-2; clone size: .; CDR3 length: 13; V gene: TRBV27; CDR3 protein: CASQGGYGYGYTF
J gene: TRBJ1-1; clone size: .; CDR3 length: 12; V gene: TRBV7-9; CDR3 protein: CASSFWVSEAFF
J gene: TRBJ2-7; clone size: .; CDR3 length: 12; V gene: TRBV7-2; CDR3 protein: CASSLERGEQYF
J gene: TRBJ2-6; clone size: .; CDR3 length: 19; V gene: TRBV4-1; CDR3 protein: CASSQDRGQGSSGANVLTF
J gene: TRBJ2-5; clone size: .; CDR3 length: 18; V gene: TRBV4-3; CDR3 protein: CASSQNPGGGGFAETQYF
J gene: TRBJ1-1; clone size: .; CDR3 length: 13; V gene: TRBV6-5; CDR3 protein: CASGGHLNTEAFF
J gene: TRBJ1-2; clone size: .; CDR3 length: 13; V gene: TRBV28; CDR3 protein: CASHDRRRGGYTF
J gene: TRBJ1-1; clone size: .; CDR3 length: 14; V gene: TRBV5-5; CDR3 protein: CASSPGIGDLEAFF
J gene: TRBJ1-1; clone size: .; CDR3 length: 16; V gene: TRBV19; CDR3 protein: CASSNPPRQGMSEAFF
J gene: TRBJ1-2; clone size: few; CDR3 length: 16; V gene: TRBV5-4; CDR3 protein: CASSLSQGLLNYGYTF
J gene: TRBJ1-1; clone size: .; CDR3 length: 14; V gene: TRBV7-2; CDR3 protein: CASSSTGGSTEAFF
J gene: TRBJ2-7; clone size: .; CDR3 length: 13; V gene: TRBV9; CDR3 protein: CASSPGVVSEQYF
J gene: TRBJ2-1; clone size: .; CDR3 length: 16; V gene: TRBV5-1; CDR3 protein: CASSTGTEHSYNEQFF